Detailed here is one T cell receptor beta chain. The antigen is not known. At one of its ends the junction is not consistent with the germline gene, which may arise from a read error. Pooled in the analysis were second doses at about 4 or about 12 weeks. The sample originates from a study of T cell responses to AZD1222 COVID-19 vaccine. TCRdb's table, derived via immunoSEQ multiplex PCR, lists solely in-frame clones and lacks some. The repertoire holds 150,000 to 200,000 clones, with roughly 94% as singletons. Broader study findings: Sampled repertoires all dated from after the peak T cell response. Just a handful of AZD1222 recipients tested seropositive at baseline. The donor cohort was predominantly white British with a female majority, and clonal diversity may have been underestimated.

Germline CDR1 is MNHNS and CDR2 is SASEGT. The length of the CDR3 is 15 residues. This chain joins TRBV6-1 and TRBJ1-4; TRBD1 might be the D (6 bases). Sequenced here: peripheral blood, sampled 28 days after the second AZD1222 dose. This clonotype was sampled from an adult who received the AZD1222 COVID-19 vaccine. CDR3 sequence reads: CASREAGTPNEKLFF. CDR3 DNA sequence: TGTGCCAGCAGAGAAGCCGGGACACCCAATGAAAAACTGTTTTTT.